This T cell receptor (beta chain) was observed in a study of human T cells and chemical hapten exposure. This clonotype showed up just a few times. Antigen specificity is unknown. Separate cDNA molecules received unique molecular identifiers, which the library attached to them. TCRdb ran MiXCR on the RACE reads and lists one entry per CDR3 protein. Altogether 350,000 to 400,000 distinct CDR3 sequences are present, 5.1% being singletons, with the ten largest covering just over 2.5%. Regarding the study as a whole: No shift was seen in TCRs above 1 in 1000 frequency with DPC sensitization. Alopecia was present in the donors, so their immune response may differ from healthy people's.

The CDR3 covers 16 residues. Germline V lookup: CDR1 MDHEN, CDR2 SYDVKM. The V segment lost 6 bases and the J segment 2 bases; nucleotides outside the gene matches: 11. Time point described: pre-sensitization, week 0. Treatment denoted: therapeutic diphenylcyclopropenone sensitization with weekly scalp DPC. This chain links TRBV28 with TRBJ2-3; 7 bases line up with TRBD2. This clonotype was sampled from a woman aged 45 to 65 with alopecia areata. Some clones in this sample may be carry-over from other donors' samples. The sample was whole blood, taken in connection with sensitization to the hapten diphenylcyclopropenone (DPC). The CDR3 nucleotides are TGTGCCAGCAGCACCCATAGCGGGCAACTCACAGATACGCAGTATTTT. Translation gives CASSTHSGQLTDTQYF.